The 10 T cell receptor beta chains listed next were all sequenced from one sample in a study of beta chain features in type 1 diabetes. Sequenced material consisted of expressed TCRB transcripts (all of the isolated RNA was reverse transcribed). Repertoires were generated with immunoSEQ multiplex PCR, while TCRdb's copy carries only in-frame clones and drops some. The sample lists more than 120,000 clones; over 9.5% were seen once. The specimen sequenced was naive CD4+ T cells from blood. These receptors originate from a young man in good health.

This clone occurred a few times. The J gene is TRBJ2-3, the V gene TRBV5-1; the D gene is possibly TRBD1 (5 bases). CDR3 length: 14 residues. Germline loops: CDR1 SGHRS, CDR2 YFSETQ. V lost 6 bases, J lost 2 bases, and 13 bases lay in between. The CDR3 bases are TGCGCCAGCAACCAGGGTGTGCCCACAGATACGCAGTATTTT. This codes for CASNQGVPTDTQYF.

J is TRBJ1-5 and V is TRBV7-9; no definite D call. Trimming left V 2 bases short and J 5 bases short, with 4 bases between. Germline values: CDR1 SEHNR, CDR2 FQNEAQ (reference sequence). The CDR3 spans 12 residues. The CDR3 here is CASSLLDQPQHF. In DNA, the CDR3 is TGTGCCAGCAGCTTACTCGATCAGCCCCAGCATTTT.

J is TRBJ2-1 and V is TRBV6-5; TRBD2 agrees at 14 bases. The CDR3 runs 15 residues. Germline V gene sequence: CDR1 MNHEY, CDR2 SVGAGI. V lost 4 bases, J lost 6 bases, and 2 bases stayed unmatched. The CDR3 sequence is CASSSTSGGANEQFF. The CDR3 coding sequence is TGTGCCAGCAGTTCGACTAGCGGGGGGGCCAATGAGCAGTTCTTC.

This clone was counted only a few times. The CDR3 loop is CASSWGLMGMQGTDTQYF. The CDR3 DNA is TGCGCCAGCAGCTGGGGTCTGATGGGGATGCAGGGGACAGATACGCAGTATTTT. The V call is TRBV5-1, the J call TRBJ2-3; tentatively, D is TRBD1 (6 bases). V was trimmed by 3 bases and J by 3 bases, leaving 23 bases between them. Germline values: CDR1 SGHRS, CDR2 YFSETQ. The CDR3 consists of 18 residues.

This clone occurred a few times. The chain has TRBV4-1 and TRBJ1-1; a possible D gene is TRBD1 (6 bases). The CDR3 runs to 14 residues. From germline, CDR1 is MGHRA and CDR2 YSYEKL. The germline V and J ends were trimmed by 3 bases and 4 bases, with 12 bases remaining between them. Here the CDR3 DNA reads TGCGCCAGCAGCCATACAGGGCTGGGCACTGAAGCTTTCTTT. Its translation: CASSHTGLGTEAFF.

The chain joins TRBV9 to TRBJ1-2; D is undetermined. Between the trimmed V and J ends, which lost 0 bases and 8 bases, there was a span of 17 bases. Germline V gene sequence: CDR1 SGDLS, CDR2 YYNGEE. This CDR3 has 15 residues. CDR3 residues: CASSVGSGLSRGYTF. In DNA, the CDR3 is TGTGCCAGCAGCGTAGGATCGGGTCTCTCCCGGGGCTACACCTTC.

V gene TRBV4-2 combines with J gene TRBJ1-1; D possibly corresponds to TRBD1 (5 bases). V lost 5 bases to trimming and J lost 1 base, with 14 bases between them. Germline V gene data show CDR1 as LGHNA and CDR2 as YNFKEQ. The CDR3 extends over 15 amino acids. The CDR3 region is CASSETANQNTEAFF. CDR3 bases: TGTGCCAGCAGCGAGACAGCTAATCAGAACACTGAAGCTTTCTTT.

The V and J genes are TRBV2 and TRBJ2-3; D perhaps matches TRBD1 (7 bases). Germline-derived CDR1 and CDR2 are SNHLY and FYNNEI. The CDR3 is 16 residues long. Trimming cost V 6 bases and J 3 bases, with 19 bases left between them. The CDR3 DNA is TGTGCCAGCAGCGCGCAGACAGGGAGGACAACAGATACGCAGTATTTT. It yields the protein CASSAQTGRTTDTQYF. Complete variable domain (other parts from reference TRBV2 and TRBJ2-3): EPEVTQTPSHQVTQMGQEVILRCVPISNHLYFYWYRQILGQKVEFLVSFYNNEISEKSEIFDDQFSVERPDGSNFTLKIRSTKLEDSAMYFCASSAQTGRTTDTQYFGPGTRLTVL.

This clone was seen ten or more times. The chain couples TRBV4-3 to TRBJ2-1, with D possibly TRBD2 on 5 matching bases. Trimming left V 2 bases short and J 9 bases short, with 11 bases between. The CDR3 is made up of 13 amino acids. CDR1 and CDR2 from the germline V gene are LGHNA and YSLEER. The CDR3 spells CASSQLLVSEQFF. DNA for the CDR3: TGCGCCAGCAGCCAATTACTAGTCTCTGAGCAGTTCTTC.

The chain carries TRBV10-2 and TRBJ2-2; TRBD1 aligns across 8 bases. The J segment lost 8 bases and the V segment lost 6 bases, leaving 8 bases of the junction unmatched. Looked up from germline, CDR1 is WSHSY and CDR2 is SAAADI. The CDR3 runs 14 residues. DNA of the CDR3: TGCGCCAGCAGCCTGACAGGGGAAACGGGGGAGCTGTTTTTT. It encodes CASSLTGETGELFF.